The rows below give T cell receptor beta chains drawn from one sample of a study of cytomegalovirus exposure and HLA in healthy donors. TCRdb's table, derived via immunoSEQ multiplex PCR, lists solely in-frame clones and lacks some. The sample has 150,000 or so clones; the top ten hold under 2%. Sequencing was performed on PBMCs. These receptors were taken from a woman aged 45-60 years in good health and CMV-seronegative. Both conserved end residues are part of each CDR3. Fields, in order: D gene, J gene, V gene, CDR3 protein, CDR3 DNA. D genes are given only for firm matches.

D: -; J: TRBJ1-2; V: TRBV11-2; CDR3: CASSLEGDGYTF; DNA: TGTGCCAGCAGCTTAGAAGGGGATGGCTACACCTTC
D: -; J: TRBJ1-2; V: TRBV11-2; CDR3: CASSLVRSGVNGYTF; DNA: TGTGCCAGCAGCTTAGTCCGTTCAGGGGTGAATGGCTACACCTTC
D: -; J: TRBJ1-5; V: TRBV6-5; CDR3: CASRRGASNQPQHF; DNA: TGTGCCAGCAGGCGGGGGGCGAGCAATCAGCCCCAGCATTTT
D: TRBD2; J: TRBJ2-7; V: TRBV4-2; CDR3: CASSQDPGGWYEQYF; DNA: TGTGCCAGCAGCCAAGATCCGGGAGGCTGGTACGAGCAGTACTTC
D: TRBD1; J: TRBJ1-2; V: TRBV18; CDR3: CASSPGTGGAGYGYTF; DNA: TGTGCCAGCTCACCCGGGACAGGGGGCGCAGGGTATGGCTACACCTTC
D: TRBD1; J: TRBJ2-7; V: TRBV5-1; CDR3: CASSIGQGGHEQYF; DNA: TGCGCCAGCAGCATCGGACAGGGGGGTCACGAGCAGTACTTC
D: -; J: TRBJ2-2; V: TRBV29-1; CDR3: CSFRRADGELFF; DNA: TGCAGCTTCCGTAGAGCGGACGGGGAGCTGTTTTTT
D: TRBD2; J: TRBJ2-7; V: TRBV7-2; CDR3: CASSPRTSGGTYEQYF; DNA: TGTGCCAGCAGCCCCCGGACTAGCGGGGGAACCTACGAGCAGTACTTC
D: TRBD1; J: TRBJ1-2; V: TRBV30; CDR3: CAWRKDRGLYYGYTF; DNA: TGTGCCTGGAGAAAGGACAGGGGATTATACTATGGCTACACCTTC
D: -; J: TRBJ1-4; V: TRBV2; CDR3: CASSESRGTEKLFF; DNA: TGTGCCAGCAGTGAATCCAGGGGAACTGAAAAACTGTTTTTT
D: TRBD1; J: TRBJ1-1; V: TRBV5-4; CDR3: CASSLARTGRVDTEAFF; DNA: TGTGCCAGCAGCTTGGCGCGGACAGGGAGGGTGGACACTGAAGCTTTCTTT
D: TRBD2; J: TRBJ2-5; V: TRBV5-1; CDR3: CASGSGGPTQETQYF; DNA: TGCGCCAGCGGTAGCGGGGGCCCAACCCAAGAGACCCAGTACTTC
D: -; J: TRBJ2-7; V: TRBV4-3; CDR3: CASSQDLRYEQYF; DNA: TGCGCCAGCAGCCAAGATTTGCGTTACGAGCAGTACTTC
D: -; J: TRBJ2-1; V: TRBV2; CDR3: CASIRVEQFF; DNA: TGTGCCAGCATACGCGTGGAGCAGTTCTTC
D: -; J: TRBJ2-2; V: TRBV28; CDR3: CASSLSPGENTGELFF; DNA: TGTGCCAGCAGTTTATCCCCGGGAGAGAACACCGGGGAGCTGTTTTTT
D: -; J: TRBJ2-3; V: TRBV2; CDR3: CASSRGRGSTDTQYF; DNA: TGTGCCAGCTCCCGGGGGCGGGGGAGCACAGATACGCAGTATTTT
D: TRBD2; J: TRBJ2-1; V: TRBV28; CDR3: CASIASKGQSLAGGDNEQFF; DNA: TGTGCCAGCATCGCCTCAAAAGGACAGTCCTTAGCGGGAGGAGACAATGAGCAGTTCTTC
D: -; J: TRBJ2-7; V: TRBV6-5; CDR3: CASRSDITTYEQYF; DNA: TGTGCCAGCCGATCCGACATCACCACCTACGAGCAGTACTTC
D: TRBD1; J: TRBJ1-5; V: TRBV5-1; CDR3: CASSLGQGGNQPQHF; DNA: TGCGCCAGCAGCTTAGGACAGGGGGGCAATCAGCCCCAGCATTTT
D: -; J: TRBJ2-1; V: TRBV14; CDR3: CASSQESEGVGYNEQFF; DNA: TGTGCCAGCAGCCAAGAGTCGGAGGGAGTGGGTTACAATGAGCAGTTCTTC
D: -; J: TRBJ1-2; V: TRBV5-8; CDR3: CASSVTGTYGYTF; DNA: TGTGCCAGCAGCGTCACAGGGACCTATGGCTACACCTTC
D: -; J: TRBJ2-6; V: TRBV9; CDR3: CASSVRASGANVLTF; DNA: TGTGCCAGCAGCGTCAGGGCTTCTGGGGCCAACGTCCTGACTTTC
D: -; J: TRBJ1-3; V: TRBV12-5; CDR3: CASGTGNTIYF; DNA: TGTGCTAGTGGCACTGGAAACACCATATATTTT
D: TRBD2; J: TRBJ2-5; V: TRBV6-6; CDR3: CASSLAGGGTQYF; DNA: TGTGCCAGCAGTCTAGCGGGAGGGGGGACCCAGTACTTC
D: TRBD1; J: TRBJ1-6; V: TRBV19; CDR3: CASSTGTGGVHF; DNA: TGTGCCAGTAGCACAGGGACAGGGGGCGTCCACTTT
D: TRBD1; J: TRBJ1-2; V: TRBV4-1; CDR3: CASRQQGSHYGYTF; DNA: TGCGCCAGCAGACAACAGGGGAGCCACTATGGCTACACCTTC
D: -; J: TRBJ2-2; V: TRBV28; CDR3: CASRTRGELFF; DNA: TGTGCCAGCAGAACAAGAGGGGAGCTGTTTTTT
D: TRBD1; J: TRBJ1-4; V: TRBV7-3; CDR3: CASSLDRVNEKLFF; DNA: TGTGCCAGCAGCCTAGACAGGGTAAATGAAAAACTGTTTTTT
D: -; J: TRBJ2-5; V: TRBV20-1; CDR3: CSASYGETQYF; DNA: TGCAGTGCTAGTTACGGGGAGACCCAGTACTTC
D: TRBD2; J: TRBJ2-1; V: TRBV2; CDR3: CASASGASGDNEQFF; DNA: TGTGCCAGCGCTTCGGGGGCTAGCGGGGACAATGAGCAGTTCTTC
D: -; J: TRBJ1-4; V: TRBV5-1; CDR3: CASRIEGNEKLFF; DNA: TGCGCCAGCAGGATTGAGGGAAATGAAAAACTGTTTTTT
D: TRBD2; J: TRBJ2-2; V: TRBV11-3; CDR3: CASSAGWGGNTGELFF; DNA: TGTGCCAGCAGCGCAGGGTGGGGGGGGAACACCGGGGAGCTGTTTTTT
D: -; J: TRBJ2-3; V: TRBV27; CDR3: CASSWRRAVGTDTQYF; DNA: TGTGCCAGCAGTTGGAGGAGGGCCGTAGGAACAGATACGCAGTATTTT
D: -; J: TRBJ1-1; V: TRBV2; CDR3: CASRPILEEGTEAFF; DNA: TGTGCCAGCAGGCCTATCCTTGAGGAGGGCACTGAAGCTTTCTTT
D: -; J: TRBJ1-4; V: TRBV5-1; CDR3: CASSLEQGGSVLFF; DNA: TGCGCCAGCAGCTTGGAACAGGGAGGGTCTGTCCTGTTTTTT
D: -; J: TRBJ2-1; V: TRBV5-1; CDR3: CASGAFLRNNEQFF; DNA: TGCGCCAGCGGGGCTTTCTTACGGAACAATGAGCAGTTCTTC
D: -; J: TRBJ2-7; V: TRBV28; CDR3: CASRIGGASYEQYF; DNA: TGTGCCAGCCGGATAGGCGGGGCCTCCTACGAGCAGTACTTC
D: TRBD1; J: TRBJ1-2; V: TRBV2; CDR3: CASSEWAAGGNYGYTF; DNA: TGTGCCAGCAGTGAATGGGCGGCAGGGGGCAACTATGGCTACACCTTC
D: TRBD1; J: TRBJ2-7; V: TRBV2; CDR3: CASLTLSDRGNYEQYF; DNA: TGTGCCAGCCTAACTTTGTCTGACAGGGGGAACTACGAGCAGTACTTC
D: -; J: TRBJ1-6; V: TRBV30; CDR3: CAWSVSGDNSPLHF; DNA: TGTGCCTGGAGTGTGTCGGGGGATAATTCACCCCTCCACTTT
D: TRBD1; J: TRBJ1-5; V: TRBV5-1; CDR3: CASSPGTGVGNQPQHF; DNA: TGCGCCAGCAGCCCCGGGACAGGGGTTGGCAATCAGCCCCAGCATTTT
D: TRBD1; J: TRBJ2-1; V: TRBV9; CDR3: CASSTPGTGGSEQFF; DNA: TGTGCCAGCAGCACACCCGGGACAGGGGGCAGTGAGCAGTTCTTC
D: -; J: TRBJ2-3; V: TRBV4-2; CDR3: CASSQDSPGTSTDTQYF; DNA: TGTGCCAGCAGCCAAGATTCCCCGGGAACTAGCACAGATACGCAGTATTTT
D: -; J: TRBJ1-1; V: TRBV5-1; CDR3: CASIDTFTEAFF; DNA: TGCGCCAGCATCGACACCTTCACTGAAGCTTTCTTT
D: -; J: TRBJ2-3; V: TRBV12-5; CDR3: CASGFHREVSAPDTQYF; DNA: TGTGCTAGTGGTTTCCACCGGGAAGTTAGCGCTCCAGATACGCAGTATTTT
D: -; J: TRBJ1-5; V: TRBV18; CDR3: CASSPPGVQPQHF; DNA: TGTGCCAGCTCACCACCGGGCGTCCAGCCCCAGCATTTT
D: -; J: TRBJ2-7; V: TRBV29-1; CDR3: CSVVGAAGEQYF; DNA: TGCAGCGTTGTTGGGGCGGCAGGGGAGCAGTACTTC
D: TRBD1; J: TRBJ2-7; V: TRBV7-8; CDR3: CASSPGTGSYEQYF; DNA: TGTGCCAGCAGCCCCGGGACAGGGTCCTACGAGCAGTACTTC
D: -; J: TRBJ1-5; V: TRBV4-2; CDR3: CASSQDRVPYSNQPQHF; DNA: TGTGCCAGCAGCCAAGATCGCGTGCCTTATAGCAATCAGCCCCAGCATTTT
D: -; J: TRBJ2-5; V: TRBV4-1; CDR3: CASSQGLAQETQYF; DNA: TGCGCCAGCAGCCAAGGGCTAGCGCAAGAGACCCAGTACTTC
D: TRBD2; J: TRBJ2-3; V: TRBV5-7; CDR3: CASSLESSGGNRTDTQYF; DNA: TGTGCCAGCAGCTTGGAGTCTAGCGGGGGGAATAGGACAGATACGCAGTATTTT
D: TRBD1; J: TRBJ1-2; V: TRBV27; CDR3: CASSSTGGPGSPYGYTF; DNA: TGTGCCAGCAGTTCGACAGGGGGCCCAGGATCCCCCTATGGCTACACCTTC
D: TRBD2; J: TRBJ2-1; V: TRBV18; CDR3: CASSPGTSGRTEQFF; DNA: TGTGCCAGCTCACCGGGGACTAGCGGGCGGACGGAGCAGTTCTTC